A selection of T cell receptor beta chains follows, all from one sample in a study of shared clonotypes between healthy human individuals. The repertoire was sequenced with immunoSEQ multiplex PCR; TCRdb's copy has only in-frame clones and lacks some. The sample carries about 2.3 million clones, approximately 95% recorded once. The sequenced sample was naive CD4+ T cells from PBMCs. The receptor set was obtained from a man aged 18 to 30 in good health. Some clones in this sample may be carry-over from other donors' samples. Each CDR3 is given with its conserved first and last residue. A D gene is named only where the DNA matches it firmly. The listing skips clone size in some rows; elsewhere it reads once, few, many or a size class.

D gene: -; V gene: TRBV9; J gene: TRBJ2-5; clone size: -; CDR3 DNA: TGTGCCAGCAGCGTGGGGGCCGAAGAGACCCAGTACTTC; CDR3 protein: CASSVGAEETQYF
D gene: -; V gene: TRBV27; J gene: TRBJ1-2; clone size: -; CDR3 DNA: TGTGCCAGCAGTTTATATGGGAAGCGCTCCCCAATCAACTATGGCTACACCTTC; CDR3 protein: CASSLYGKRSPINYGYTF
D gene: TRBD2; V gene: TRBV5-1; J gene: TRBJ2-3; clone size: -; CDR3 DNA: TGCGCCAGCAGAGTAGCGGGAGTAACAGATACGCAGTATTTT; CDR3 protein: CASRVAGVTDTQYF
D gene: TRBD1; V gene: TRBV28; J gene: TRBJ1-3; clone size: -; CDR3 DNA: TGTGCCAGCAGCTCACAGGGGGACGGAAACACCATATATTTT; CDR3 protein: CASSSQGDGNTIYF
D gene: TRBD1; V gene: TRBV4-3; J gene: TRBJ2-3; clone size: -; CDR3 DNA: TGCGCCAGCAGCCAACACAAACCGGGACAGGGTTTCGAAGATACGCAGTATTTT; CDR3 protein: CASSQHKPGQGFEDTQYF
D gene: TRBD1; V gene: TRBV27; J gene: TRBJ1-4; clone size: -; CDR3 DNA: TGTGCCAGCAGTCTACGACAGGGGGCGGTGGTAGGTGAAAAACTGTTTTTT; CDR3 protein: CASSLRQGAVVGEKLFF
D gene: -; V gene: TRBV7-9; J gene: TRBJ1-2; clone size: -; CDR3 DNA: TGTGCCAGCAGCTTAGCCAGGGAATGGGCTAACTATGGCTACACCTTC; CDR3 protein: CASSLAREWANYGYTF
D gene: -; V gene: TRBV7-9; J gene: TRBJ2-7; clone size: -; CDR3 DNA: TGTGCCAGCAGTTACAGGACAGACATTTCGGAGCAGTACTTC; CDR3 protein: CASSYRTDISEQYF
D gene: -; V gene: TRBV6-1; J gene: TRBJ2-4; clone size: -; CDR3 DNA: TGTGCCAGCAGTGAGAGGCTGGGGGGAATAGCCATGAGGAACATTCAGTACTTC; CDR3 protein: CASSERLGGIAMRNIQYF
D gene: -; V gene: TRBV2; J gene: TRBJ1-4; clone size: -; CDR3 DNA: TGTGCCAGCAGGGCCGGGACCTGGGATAATGAAAAACTGTTTTTT; CDR3 protein: CASRAGTWDNEKLFF
D gene: -; V gene: TRBV5-1; J gene: TRBJ1-5; clone size: -; CDR3 DNA: TGCGCCAGCAGCCCGGGGGACAATCAGCCCCAGCATTTT; CDR3 protein: CASSPGDNQPQHF
D gene: TRBD2; V gene: TRBV5-6; J gene: TRBJ2-3; clone size: -; CDR3 DNA: TGTGCCAGCAGCTTGGGTAGCGGGAGGTTCACAGATACGCAGTATTTT; CDR3 protein: CASSLGSGRFTDTQYF
D gene: -; V gene: TRBV2; J gene: TRBJ2-2; clone size: -; CDR3 DNA: TGTGCCAGCACCCAGGCCTTCACCGGGGAGCTGTTTTTT; CDR3 protein: CASTQAFTGELFF
D gene: TRBD1; V gene: TRBV28; J gene: TRBJ2-3; clone size: -; CDR3 DNA: TGTGCCAGCAGTCCGACAGGGTCCGGGGAGACAGATACGCAGTATTTT; CDR3 protein: CASSPTGSGETDTQYF
D gene: TRBD2; V gene: TRBV7-2; J gene: TRBJ2-1; clone size: -; CDR3 DNA: TGTGCCAGCAGCCCTAGGACCCGGGGGGAGTTCTTC; CDR3 protein: CASSPRTRGEFF
D gene: -; V gene: TRBV2; J gene: TRBJ1-1; clone size: -; CDR3 DNA: TGTGCCAGCAGTGATCAGCGGAACACTGAAGCTTTCTTT; CDR3 protein: CASSDQRNTEAFF
D gene: -; V gene: TRBV5-4; J gene: TRBJ2-7; clone size: -; CDR3 DNA: TGTGCCAGCAGCTTGGAGGCCCAAGGGTTCTACGAGCAGTACTTC; CDR3 protein: CASSLEAQGFYEQYF
D gene: -; V gene: TRBV28; J gene: TRBJ2-2; clone size: -; CDR3 DNA: TGTGCCAGCAGTTTGGGCGGCGTCAACACCGGGGAGCTGTTTTTT; CDR3 protein: CASSLGGVNTGELFF
D gene: TRBD1; V gene: TRBV9; J gene: TRBJ1-5; clone size: -; CDR3 DNA: TGTGCCAGCAGCGCCGGACAGGGGGCAGGTCAGCCCCAGCATTTT; CDR3 protein: CASSAGQGAGQPQHF
D gene: -; V gene: TRBV5-8; J gene: TRBJ2-5; clone size: -; CDR3 DNA: TGTGCCAGCAGCTGGAGGGGGGGGCGGATGACACAAGAGACCCAGTACTTC; CDR3 protein: CASSWRGGRMTQETQYF
D gene: TRBD1; V gene: TRBV19; J gene: TRBJ2-6; clone size: few; CDR3 DNA: TGTGCCACCGACAGGGCTGGGGCCAACGTCCTGACTTTC; CDR3 protein: CATDRAGANVLTF
D gene: TRBD2; V gene: TRBV5-1; J gene: TRBJ2-3; clone size: -; CDR3 DNA: TGCGCCAGCAGCCCGACTAGCGGGGGAGATACGCAGTATTTT; CDR3 protein: CASSPTSGGDTQYF
D gene: -; V gene: TRBV5-1; J gene: TRBJ1-2; clone size: once; CDR3 DNA: TGCGCCAGCAGCTTGGACCCAACGGGGGCGCGGGGTGGCTACACCTTC; CDR3 protein: CASSLDPTGARGGYTF
D gene: -; V gene: TRBV7-2; J gene: TRBJ2-5; clone size: -; CDR3 DNA: TGTGCCAGCAGGCCAGGGGGGCGACAGACCCAGTACTTC; CDR3 protein: CASRPGGRQTQYF
D gene: -; V gene: TRBV7-9; J gene: TRBJ2-1; clone size: -; CDR3 DNA: TGTGCCAGCAGCTTACGGGGCGGGGACGGGAAGATGGTCTTC; CDR3 protein: CASSLRGGDGKMVF
D gene: TRBD1; V gene: TRBV27; J gene: TRBJ2-7; clone size: -; CDR3 DNA: TGTGCCAGCAGCCGCGGCCGACCAGACCGGGACAGGGGCTACGAGCAGTACTTC; CDR3 protein: CASSRGRPDRDRGYEQYF
D gene: -; V gene: TRBV14; J gene: TRBJ1-3; clone size: once; CDR3 DNA: TGTGCCAGCAGCCCCGGGACAAACACCATATATTTT; CDR3 protein: CASSPGTNTIYF
D gene: -; V gene: TRBV25-1; J gene: TRBJ2-7; clone size: -; CDR3 DNA: TGTGCCAGCAGTGACAGTACAGTGACCGAGCAGTACTTC; CDR3 protein: CASSDSTVTEQYF
D gene: -; V gene: TRBV18; J gene: TRBJ1-1; clone size: -; CDR3 DNA: TGTGCCAGCTCACCCCTAGAGAACACTGAAGCTTTCTTT; CDR3 protein: CASSPLENTEAFF
D gene: -; V gene: TRBV9; J gene: TRBJ2-3; clone size: -; CDR3 DNA: TGTGCCAGCAGCGTACAGGGACCGGGCCCAGATACGCAGTATTTT; CDR3 protein: CASSVQGPGPDTQYF
D gene: -; V gene: TRBV29-1; J gene: TRBJ2-5; clone size: -; CDR3 DNA: TGCAGCGCCACTATACTCACTGAGACCCAGTACTTC; CDR3 protein: CSATILTETQYF
D gene: TRBD1; V gene: TRBV27; J gene: TRBJ1-1; clone size: -; CDR3 DNA: TGTGCCAGCAGTTTACGGGGACAGGGAACGGCTTTCTTT; CDR3 protein: CASSLRGQGTAFF
D gene: -; V gene: TRBV5-6; J gene: TRBJ2-5; clone size: -; CDR3 DNA: TGTGCCAGCAGCTTTAGGACTACCTACCAAGAGACCCAGTACTTC; CDR3 protein: CASSFRTTYQETQYF
D gene: -; V gene: TRBV9; J gene: TRBJ1-2; clone size: -; CDR3 DNA: TGTGCCAGCAGCGTTCGAGGGAATTCGGACTATGGCTACACCTTC; CDR3 protein: CASSVRGNSDYGYTF
D gene: -; V gene: TRBV28; J gene: TRBJ1-5; clone size: -; CDR3 DNA: TGTGCCAGCAGTTGGGCGTCAAGCAATCAGCCCCAGCATTTT; CDR3 protein: CASSWASSNQPQHF
D gene: -; V gene: TRBV5-1; J gene: TRBJ2-7; clone size: -; CDR3 DNA: TGCGCCAGCAGCTTGGCAGGGACAAAGGACGAGCAGTACTTC; CDR3 protein: CASSLAGTKDEQYF
D gene: -; V gene: TRBV4-2; J gene: TRBJ2-1; clone size: -; CDR3 DNA: TGTGCCAGCAGCCAAGGCCGGCTCGGCTCCTACAATGAGCAGTTCTTC; CDR3 protein: CASSQGRLGSYNEQFF
D gene: -; V gene: TRBV28; J gene: TRBJ2-1; clone size: -; CDR3 DNA: TGTGCCAGCAGTCTTCCTGGTGGGGTAGGGGAGCAGTTCTTC; CDR3 protein: CASSLPGGVGEQFF
D gene: TRBD1; V gene: TRBV11-2; J gene: TRBJ1-5; clone size: -; CDR3 DNA: TGTGCCAGCAGCTTAGATGGGACAGGGCCCCATCAGCCCCAGCATTTT; CDR3 protein: CASSLDGTGPHQPQHF